Listed here are 23 T cell receptor beta chains from one sample, sequenced in a study of shared clonotypes between healthy human individuals. Sequenced by immunoSEQ multiplex PCR; TCRdb stores in-frame clones only, minus some. This table has 110,000 or so clones, around 71% appearing once. The specimen was memory CD8+ T cells sorted from blood. As for subset: CD45RO+ cells pooled with CCR7-negative TemRA cells. The receptors derive from a woman aged 25 to 45 in good health.

CDR3 coding DNA: TGCGCCAGCAGCCAAGCCCGAGCGGGAGGGCTGCCCGAGCAGTTCTTC. It encodes CASSQARAGGLPEQFF. The chain recombines TRBV4-1 with TRBJ2-1, with TRBD2 identical over 10 bases. The CDR3 is 16 amino acids. The trim removed 1 base at V and 10 bases at J, leaving 10 bases unmatched. Germline CDR1 MGHRA, CDR2 YSYEKL.

J is TRBJ2-3 and V is TRBV25-1; no firm D call. Germline V lookup: CDR1 MGHDK, CDR2 SYGVNS. This CDR3 contains 14 residues. The ends were cut back, 4 bases at V and 2 bases at J, with 10 bases in the middle. CDR3 sequence: CASSGPDFTDTQYF. The CDR3 coding sequence is TGTGCCAGCAGTGGCCCAGATTTCACAGATACGCAGTATTTT.

This clone was seen more than once but under ten times. The CDR3 DNA is TGTGCCAGCAGCTTCGAGGGGGGTTTCTATGGCTACACCTTC. Its translation is CASSFEGGFYGYTF. V usage is TRBV5-8 and J usage is TRBJ1-2, with a tentative D call TRBD1 (6 bases). The germline V and J ends were trimmed by 2 bases and 4 bases, with 12 bases remaining between them. The CDR3 has 14 residues. Germline values: CDR1 SGHTS, CDR2 YDEGEE.

The CDR3 region is CASSVTSGVGNTEAFF. For the CDR3, the DNA is TGTGCCAGCAGTGTAACATCAGGGGTGGGGAACACTGAAGCTTTCTTT. V is TRBV6-1 and J is TRBJ1-1; weak D call: TRBD1 (6 bases). Looked up from germline, CDR1 is MNHNS and CDR2 is SASEGT. CDR3 length equals 16 residues. V lost 4 bases and J 1 base, leaving 16 bases between the germline ends.

This clone showed up just once. Other nucleotide sequences in the sample specify the same CDR3. This sequence joins TRBV9 and TRBJ2-7; no firm D call. V was cut by 0 bases and J by 5 bases, with 12 bases left in between. CDR3 length equals 14 residues. Germline lookup yields CDR1 SGDLS and CDR2 YYNGEE. CDR3 loop: CASSVGGGSDEQYF. The DNA of the CDR3 is TGTGCCAGCAGCGTAGGTGGTGGATCAGACGAGCAGTACTTC. Filled out from reference TRBV9 and TRBJ2-7, the complete variable domain reads DSGVTQTPKHLITATGQRVTLRCSPRSGDLSVYWYQQSLDQGLQFLIQYYNGEERAKGNILERFSAQQFPDLHSELNLSSLELGDSALYFCASSVGGGSDEQYFGPGTRLTVT.

About this clone itself: A much larger clone lies a single base off, so this may be a read error. The chain links TRBV7-6 to TRBJ2-2; D not certain. Germline CDR1 is SGHVS and CDR2 is FNYEAQ. CDR3 size: 11 residues. The V and J ends lost 3 bases and 7 bases respectively, with 3 bases between them. DNA of the CDR3: TGTGCCAGCAGCTTTGGCGGGGAGCTGTTTTTT. Its translation: CASSFGGELFF.

Remarks on this clone: A far larger clone lies a single base away; this is likely a read error. The chain is built from TRBV4-1 and TRBJ2-1; D is possibly TRBD1 or TRBD2 (5 bases each). This CDR3 spans 15 amino acids. V was trimmed by 0 bases and J by 9 bases, leaving 15 bases between them. CDR1 is MGHRA and CDR2 is YSYEKL in the germline V gene. CDR3 nucleotides: TGCGCCAGCAGCCAAGATCGGGGCAGAATTACTGAGCAGTTCTTC. Translation gives CASSQDRGRITEQFF.

The V call is TRBV28, the J call TRBJ1-1, with D uncertain. Trimming removed 10 bases at V and 0 bases at J, with 12 bases between. This CDR3 contains 13 residues. Germline values: CDR1 MDHEN, CDR2 SYDVKM. CDR3 residues: CATLLGMNTEAFF. The CDR3 DNA reads TGTGCCACCCTACTCGGGATGAACACTGAAGCTTTCTTT.

The rearrangement links TRBV30 to TRBJ2-3; D possibly corresponds to TRBD2 (5 bases). Trimming took 3 bases from V and 3 from J, leaving 13 bases between them. This CDR3 is built from 14 residues. Germline V lookup: CDR1 GTSNPN, CDR2 SVGIG (reference sequence). CDR3 in DNA: TGTGCCTGGAGGGACGGGGTGCGAACAGATACGCAGTATTTT. This encodes CAWRDGVRTDTQYF.

This clone has a handful of counts. The chain recombines TRBV2 with TRBJ1-1; no clear D. The CDR3 loop spans 16 amino acids. The V and J ends lost 8 bases and 3 bases respectively, with 22 bases between them. CDR1 SNHLY and CDR2 FYNNEI come from the germline V gene. The CDR3 loop reads CASVRLRALTHTEAFF. CDR3 sequence (DNA): TGTGCCAGCGTACGTTTGAGGGCTTTAACTCACACTGAAGCTTTCTTT.

The chain links TRBV28 to TRBJ2-7; 9 nucleotides match TRBD1. V lost 5 bases and J lost 0; bases outside the gene matches: 8. Per germline, CDR1 MDHEN and CDR2 SYDVKM. This CDR3 is built from 16 residues. DNA for the CDR3: TGTGCCAGCAGTGACGACAGGGGGTTCTACTCCTACGAGCAGTACTTC. Its translation: CASSDDRGFYSYEQYF.

This clone came up a few times. The chain couples TRBV6-1 to TRBJ2-7; no clear D gene. Trimming cost V 5 bases and J 3 bases, with 8 bases left between them. CDR1 is MNHNS, CDR2 SASEGT, per germline. This CDR3 is 12 amino acids long. The CDR3 DNA sequence: TGTGCCAGCAGTACAGATATCTACGAGCAGTACTTC. Amino acids: CASSTDIYEQYF.

The chain has TRBV11-2 and TRBJ2-5; D possibly corresponds to TRBD1 (6 bases). Germline V gene sequence: CDR1 SGHAT, CDR2 FQNNGV. V shed 5 bases and J shed 2 bases, with 15 bases lying between them. The CDR3 extends over 15 amino acids. CDR3 bases: TGTGCCAGCAGCAGGGGAGACAGGCTACAAGAGACCCAGTACTTC. Amino acid sequence: CASSRGDRLQETQYF.

The V gene is TRBV18, the J gene TRBJ2-7, with unresolved D. The CDR3 is 14 residues long. V dropped 0 bases and J dropped 7 bases, with 13 bases sitting between them. Germline CDR1 and CDR2: KGHSH and LQKENI. CDR3 protein: CASSPPVAVLEQYF. CDR3 bases: TGTGCCAGCTCACCACCGGTCGCGGTACTGGAGCAGTACTTC.

The table lists this clone with many counts. J is TRBJ2-7 and V is TRBV25-1; unclear D gene. Trimming stripped 4 bases from V and 2 bases from J, with 12 bases between. CDR1 MGHDK and CDR2 SYGVNS come from the germline V gene. This CDR3 contains 14 residues. CDR3 nucleotide sequence: TGTGCCAGCAGTGTGACCGGGCCCGCCTACGAGCAGTACTTC. Residues: CASSVTGPAYEQYF.

The rearrangement uses TRBV5-4 and TRBJ2-7; 7 nucleotides line up with TRBD1. J was trimmed by 2 bases and V by 4 bases; bases with no gene match: 12. Germline V gene data show CDR1 as SGHNT and CDR2 as YYREEE (reference sequence). The CDR3 spans 16 residues. This CDR3 is CASSIGTVGHTYEQYF. As DNA, the CDR3 is TGTGCCAGCAGCATAGGGACAGTGGGACATACCTACGAGCAGTACTTC.

About this clone: Other DNA variants within this sample encode the same CDR3. In DNA, the CDR3 is TGTGCCAGCAGTCTAGGGGCCTACGAGCAGTACTTC. Translation gives CASSLGAYEQYF. V gene TRBV11-2 combines with J gene TRBJ2-7; TRBD1 might be the D (5 bases). The CDR3 loop spans 12 amino acids. CDR1 SGHAT and CDR2 FQNNGV come from the germline V gene. Trimming left V 6 bases short and J 2 bases short, with 8 bases between.

The chain joins TRBV1 to TRBJ2-7; the D segment call TRBD2 is taken from the table without a DNA check. TRBV1 is a documented pseudogene. This CDR3 is 15 amino acids long. The CDR3 DNA sequence: TGCACCAGCAGCCAAGCTCTAGCGGGAGAGGGCGAGCAGTACTTC. This gives the protein CTSSQALAGEGEQYF.

The rearrangement joins TRBV4-1 to TRBJ1-3; D is unclear. Between the trimmed V and J ends, which lost 0 bases and 0 bases, there was a span of 18 bases. Germline CDR1 reads MGHRA; CDR2 reads YSYEKL. This CDR3 spans 19 amino acids. The CDR3 is CASSQDRASGESSGNTIYF. CDR3 sequence (DNA): TGCGCCAGCAGCCAAGATAGGGCTAGTGGGGAGAGCTCTGGAAACACCATATATTTT.

This clone appeared once. The V call is TRBV29-1, the J call TRBJ1-2; a possible D gene is TRBD1 (6 bases). The CDR3 consists of 13 residues. V was cut by 4 bases and J by 8 bases, with 17 bases left in between. CDR1 SQVTM and CDR2 ANQGSEA come from the germline V gene. For the CDR3, the DNA is TGCAGCGTTGCTGGGGGGCCCCTTGCGGGCTACACCTTC. Translated: CSVAGGPLAGYTF.

The chain combines TRBV11-2 with TRBJ2-7; the D is unclear. CDR3 length equals 12 residues. CDR1 is SGHAT, CDR2 FQNNGV, per germline. V was shortened by 3 bases and J by 1 base, with 4 bases between the two germline ends. For the CDR3, the DNA is TGTGCCAGCAGCTTTGTATCCTACGAGCAGTACTTC. Its protein product is CASSFVSYEQYF.

This clone has only a few counts. The V and J genes are TRBV4-1 and TRBJ2-1; 10 bases are shared with TRBD2. Looked up from germline, CDR1 is MGHRA and CDR2 is YSYEKL. CDR3 length equals 17 residues. V gave up 1 base and J gave up 4 bases; unmatched junction bases: 7. The CDR3 DNA is TGCGCCAGCAGCCAAGGTAGCGGGAGGAATTTGTACAATGAGCAGTTCTTC. Its protein product is CASSQGSGRNLYNEQFF.

This chain links TRBV30 with TRBJ1-6; D might be TRBD1 (6 bases). V shed 2 bases and J shed 0 bases, with 20 bases lying between them. The CDR3 has 19 residues. The V gene's germline CDR1 is GTSNPN and CDR2 SVGIG (reference sequence). This CDR3 reads CAWSPRGTEASSYNSPLHF. The CDR3 DNA is TGTGCCTGGAGTCCCAGGGGAACGGAGGCGAGCTCCTATAATTCACCCCTCCACTTT.